This T cell receptor beta chain was sequenced for a study of response to subunit inactivated influenza vaccine. TCRdb independently ran MiXCR on the RT-PCR reads; one entry per CDR3 protein. Of 550,000 to 800,000 distinct CDR3 sequences listed, about a sixth are singletons. CDR1 and CDR2 from the germline V gene are DFQATT and SNEGSKA (reference sequence). The CDR3 is 11 residues long. The V gene lost 3 bases and the J gene lost 4 bases, with 6 bases spanning the gap. The material was PBMCs from blood, obtained 11 to 12 days after vaccination. V gene TRBV20-1 combines with J gene TRBJ1-2; D remains ambiguous. The clonotype was recovered from a man between 50 and 59 years old who received an inactivated influenza vaccine. DNA for the CDR3: TGCAGTGCTAGGGCAACCTATGGCTACACCTTC. Amino acids: CSARATYGYTF.